This TCR beta chain is drawn from a study of T cell responses to AZD1222 COVID-19 vaccine. Study-wide results and caveats: The sample set comprised mostly white British donors with more females, and clonal diversity was possibly underestimated. Repertoire sampling occurred only after the peak T cell response.

With respect to this clone: Its antigen is currently unknown.

The assay was immunoSEQ multiplex PCR, and TCRdb's table has in-frame clones only and misses some. The sample yields approximately 130,000 clones, around 90% seen once. This CDR3 contains 14 residues. Germline V gene lookup returns CDR1 GTSNPN and CDR2 SVGIG (reference sequence). Trimming took 4 bases from V and 4 from J, leaving 17 bases between them. The receptor was derived from an adult who received the MenACWY meningococcal vaccine as a control. The sequencing here drew on peripheral blood, taken 28 days after the second dose of the MenACWY control vaccine. This chain links TRBV30 with TRBJ2-7; no clear D gene. The CDR3 sequence is CAWNVGLMPYEQYF. CDR3 coding DNA: TGTGCCTGGAATGTAGGGCTTATGCCATACGAGCAGTACTTC.